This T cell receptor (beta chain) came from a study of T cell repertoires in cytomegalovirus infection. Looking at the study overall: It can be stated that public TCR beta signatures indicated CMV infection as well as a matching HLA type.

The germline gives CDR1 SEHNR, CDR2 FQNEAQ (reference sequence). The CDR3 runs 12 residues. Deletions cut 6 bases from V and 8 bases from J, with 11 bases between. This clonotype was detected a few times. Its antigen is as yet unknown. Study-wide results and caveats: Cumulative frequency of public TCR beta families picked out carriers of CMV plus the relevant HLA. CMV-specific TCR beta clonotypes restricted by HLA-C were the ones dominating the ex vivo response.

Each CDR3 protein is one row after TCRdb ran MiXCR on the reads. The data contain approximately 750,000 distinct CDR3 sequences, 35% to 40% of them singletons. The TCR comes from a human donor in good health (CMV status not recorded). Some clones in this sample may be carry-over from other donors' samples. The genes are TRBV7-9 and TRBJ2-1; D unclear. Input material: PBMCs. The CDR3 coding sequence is TGTGCCAGCAGTTTTGGAGACGATGAGCAGTTCTTC. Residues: CASSFGDDEQFF.